This record looks at one T cell receptor (beta chain) sequence and its context. This clone was observed a few times. Its target antigen remains unknown. Base qualities were left out, and no much larger clone turns up one base away. The data were taken from a study of CD8+ T cells in alopecia areata (dated by TCRdb to 2017 to 2018). General notes on the study: Treated patients were enrolled in an open-label pilot trial of oral tofacitinib at 5 to 10 mg twice daily for moderate-to-severe alopecia areata. Patients stayed on tofacitinib for 6 to 18 months and then had 6 months of follow-up off drug so that delayed response and recurrence could be assessed. In both human patients and the C3H/HeJ mouse model, the study applied high-throughput TCRbeta sequencing to look at T cell clonal expansion in alopecia areata. On the human side, TCRbeta sequencing was run on scalp tissue and on sorted CD4+ and CD8+ peripheral blood T cells from healthy controls and from alopecia areata patients with either patchy or totalis/universalis disease. Biopsies were taken from tofacitinib-treated patients at baseline and at 4 and 24 weeks of treatment, and a later scalp biopsy was taken in several of the tofacitinib-treated patients. Scalp clonality was compared among normal scalp (n=4), patchy alopecia areata scalp (n=8), and alopecia totalis/universalis scalp (n=8). RNA was extracted with the PAXgene miRNA kit for fixed scalp, the miRNeasy kit for PBMCs, and the RNeasy kit for mouse skin. Amplification of TCRbeta CDR3 regions was done by immunoSEQ multiplex PCR using 35 Vbeta forward primers and 13 Jbeta reverse primers.

Overall study results and their limits: Higher clonality and more expanded CD8+ clones were observed in lesional scalp than in normal scalp, particularly in alopecia totalis/universalis, a finding suggestive of antigenic drive. Shared TCR sequences between patients were less evident than in mice, which may be partly attributable to HLA diversity in the patient population. Unlike mouse skin, which is dominated by gammadelta T cells, normal human skin has resident alphabeta T cells that are also sequenced, and this complicates analysis of the scalp TCR repertoire.

The sample's time point label is to be understood as: baseline before oral tofacitinib. Lesional scalp punch biopsies and peripheral blood were collected from alopecia areata patients. PBMCs were separated by density centrifugation and stained for CD3, CD4 and CD8, after which CD4+ and CD8+ T cells were sorted on a FACSAria. The protocol used for the library was the immunoSEQ multiplex PCR assay. To provide template for TCR sequencing, every sample had RNA extracted and reverse transcribed into cDNA. First-strand cDNA was synthesized with SuperScript III using a 2:1 mix of oligo-dT and random hexamers. A synthetic immune receptor repertoire was used to gauge amplification bias, and whatever bias remained was removed computationally. On the authors' methods: After raw reads were preprocessed to remove errors, the CDR3 was defined following IMGT conventions as running from the conserved cysteine to phenylalanine. Clonality was calculated as 1 minus Shannon entropy normalized by log2 of the number of productive unique TCRs. Scalp TCRbeta sequences were cross-referenced with sorted blood CD4 and CD8 repertoires so that the CD4 or CD8 identity of scalp clones could be inferred. In TCRdb, the immuneACCESS table is reduced to in-frame sequences with V and J assigned. These tables do not hold every clone; where another copy was compared, an unresolved V gene accounts for under half, and the others remain unexplained. The DNA was the basis for D and trimming; V, J and clone size are from that table. A total of 200,000 or so clones appear in this sample, about 53% of them only once. The ten largest make up 0.45% of the sample.

The CDR3 spans 15 residues, from the cysteine through the phenylalanine. Solely the CDR3 DNA is kept, with 45 bases framed from the first base. The CDR1 and CDR2 encoded by the germline V gene are SGHTA and FQGNSA. The junction shows trimming of 5 bases on V and 7 bases on J, plus 18 bases between the germline ends. The specimen comprised CD4+ T cells sorted from blood, sampled at week 0. The TCR sequence derives from a human donor with alopecia areata. The V gene is TRBV7-2 and the J gene is TRBJ2-1; the D gene is possibly TRBD1 or TRBD2, each agreeing over 5 bases. The nucleotide sequence is given as TGTGCCAGCAGCATATCCGGGACCCCGAAGAATGAGCAGTTCTTC. Translated, it reads CASSISGTPKNEQFF.